Listed below are T cell receptor beta chains from one sample, sequenced in a study of blood T cell repertoires in COVID-19. Libraries were prepared by immunoSEQ multiplex PCR; TCRdb keeps only in-frame clonotypes and omits some of them. Among fewer than 350,000 clones listed, approximately 88% were seen once. The sample taken for sequencing was PBMCs or T cells enriched from blood (not recorded which). Every receptor here comes from a woman aged 40 to 55 who had recovered from COVID-19. CDR3s include the opening cysteine and the closing phenylalanine or tryptophan. A D gene is named only where the DNA matches it firmly. Clone size is shown for a subset of rows, as once, few, many or a class of expanded clone.

.	TRBJ2-5	TRBV27	.	CASSPVGRGRTQYF	TGTGCCAGCAGTCCGGTCGGGAGAGGAAGGACCCAGTACTTC
.	TRBJ2-1	TRBV30	TRBD1	CAWSEQRQGIEQFF	TGTGCCTGGAGTGAACAACGACAGGGGATTGAGCAGTTCTTC
few	TRBJ2-1	TRBV9	TRBD2	CASSAPRGSGRGTYNEQFF	TGTGCCAGCAGCGCCCCCCGTGGTAGCGGGAGGGGAACCTACAATGAGCAGTTCTTC
.	TRBJ2-2	TRBV5-1	.	CASSFQGNTGELFF	TGCGCCAGCAGCTTCCAGGGAAACACCGGGGAGCTGTTTTTT
.	TRBJ2-1	TRBV6-6	.	CASSFPLDNEQFF	TGTGCCAGCAGTTTTCCGCTAGACAATGAGCAGTTCTTC
.	TRBJ2-7	TRBV2	TRBD1	CASRDRGYEQYF	TGTGCCAGCAGGGACAGGGGGTACGAGCAGTACTTC
.	TRBJ1-6	TRBV4-3	.	CASSPLGYRGSYNSPLHF	TGCGCCAGCAGCCCCCTAGGTTACCGCGGCTCCTATAATTCACCCCTCCACTTT
.	TRBJ2-7	TRBV4-2	.	CASSQARGSYEQYF	TGTGCCAGCAGCCAGGCAAGGGGGAGTTACGAGCAGTACTTC
.	TRBJ1-6	TRBV9	TRBD1	CASSAGPGQGYSPLHF	TGTGCCAGCAGCGCCGGTCCGGGACAGGGGTATTCACCCCTCCACTTT
.	TRBJ2-1	TRBV4-2	TRBD2	CASSQASGVRADEQFF	TGTGCCAGCAGCCAAGCTAGCGGGGTTCGAGCGGATGAGCAGTTCTTC
.	TRBJ2-3	TRBV4-2	.	CASSPQGGDTQYF	TGTGCCAGCAGCCCCCAAGGGGGAGATACGCAGTATTTT
.	TRBJ2-1	TRBV2	.	CASILNPGLTTYNEQFF	TGTGCCAGCATCCTGAACCCTGGTCTGACAACCTACAATGAGCAGTTCTTC
.	TRBJ1-4	TRBV11-1	.	CASSLGRADEKLFF	TGTGCCAGCAGCTTGGGGAGGGCCGATGAAAAACTGTTTTTT
.	TRBJ2-7	TRBV30	TRBD2	CAWSRGAGVYEQYF	TGTGCCTGGAGCCGAGGGGCGGGGGTATACGAGCAGTACTTC
.	TRBJ1-5	TRBV10-1	TRBD1	CASLTGPINQPQHF	TGCGCCAGCCTGACAGGGCCCATCAATCAGCCCCAGCATTTT